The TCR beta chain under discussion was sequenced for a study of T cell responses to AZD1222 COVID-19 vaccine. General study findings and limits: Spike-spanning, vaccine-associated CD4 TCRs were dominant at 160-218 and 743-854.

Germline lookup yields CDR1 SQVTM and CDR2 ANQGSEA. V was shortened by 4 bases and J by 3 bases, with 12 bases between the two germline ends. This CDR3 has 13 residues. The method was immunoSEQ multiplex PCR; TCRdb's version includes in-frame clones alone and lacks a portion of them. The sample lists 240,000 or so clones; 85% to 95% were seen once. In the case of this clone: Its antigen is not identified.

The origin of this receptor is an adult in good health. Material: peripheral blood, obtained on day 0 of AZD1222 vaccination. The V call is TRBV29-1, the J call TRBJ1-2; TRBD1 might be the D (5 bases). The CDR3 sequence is CSVGGGAHYGYTF. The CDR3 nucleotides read TGCAGCGTTGGGGGGGGAGCACACTATGGCTACACCTTC. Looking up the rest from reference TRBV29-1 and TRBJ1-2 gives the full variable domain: SAVISQKPSRDICQRGTSLTIQCQVDSQVTMMFWYRQQPGQSLTLIATANQGSEATYESGFVIDKFPISRPNLTFSTLTVSNMSPEDSSIYLCSVGGGAHYGYTFGSGTRLTVV.